This record concerns one T cell receptor beta chain sequence. The antigen is not known. CDR3 length: 15 amino acids. Trimming removed 4 bases from V and 0 bases from J; junction bases left unmatched: 2. Germline V lookup: CDR1 LNHDA, CDR2 SQIVND (reference sequence). PCR used 60 Vbeta primers and 13 Jbeta primers. Profiling relied on immunoSEQ multiplex PCR, and the TCRdb table lists in-frame clones only, not all of them. The sample lists some 150,000 clones; 71% were seen once. This record belongs to a study of cytomegalovirus exposure and HLA in healthy donors. Study-wide results and caveats: One cluster of highly shared sequence variants probably arose as a sequencing artifact.

The rearrangement links TRBV19 to TRBJ1-3; TRBD1 agrees at 8 bases. The TCR comes from a woman aged 25 to 39 in good health and CMV-seronegative. The sample consisted of PBMCs. CDR3 protein: CASSSQGASGNTIYF. DNA for the CDR3: TGTGCCAGTAGTAGCCAGGGGGCCTCTGGAAACACCATATATTTT.